The 4 T cell receptor beta chains reported below all come from one sample, sequenced in a study of cytomegalovirus exposure and HLA in healthy donors. The PCR ran on 60 Vbeta and 13 Jbeta primers. The method was immunoSEQ multiplex PCR; TCRdb's version includes in-frame clones alone and lacks a portion of them. The data hold 150,000 to 200,000 clones, with under 80% observed a single time. Sequencing was carried out using PBMCs. Receptors were obtained from a female donor in good health and CMV-seronegative.

V and J are TRBV7-6 and TRBJ2-7; 8 bases align to TRBD1. The V segment lost 1 base and the J segment 4 bases; nucleotides outside the gene matches: 3. CDR1 SGHVS and CDR2 FNYEAQ come from the germline V gene. CDR3 length equals 14 residues. Here the CDR3 DNA reads TGTGCCAGCAGCTTAGGACAGGGGATGTACGAGCAGTACTTC. It codes for CASSLGQGMYEQYF.

V usage is TRBV27 and J usage is TRBJ2-3; 7 nucleotides match TRBD2. CDR3 size: 15 residues. The germline gives CDR1 MNHEY, CDR2 SMNVEV (reference sequence). The junction had 5 bases not matched to a gene; V was cut back by 5 bases and J by 0 bases. CDR3 sequence (DNA): TGTGCCAGCAGTGGGGACTATTCGAGCACAGATACGCAGTATTTT. Its protein product is CASSGDYSSTDTQYF.

The chain joins TRBV28 to TRBJ2-5; 11 bases fit TRBD2. The CDR3 spans 14 residues. V was clipped by 6 bases and J by 2 bases; unmatched bases: 2. Germline V gives CDR1 MDHEN, CDR2 SYDVKM. CDR3 bases: TGTGCCAGCAGGACTAGCGGGGTACAAGAGACCCAGTACTTC. Residues: CASRTSGVQETQYF.

The V and J genes are TRBV7-9 and TRBJ2-3; TRBD1 matches 8 bases. Per germline, CDR1 SEHNR and CDR2 FQNEAQ (reference sequence). The CDR3 runs to 14 residues. The trim removed 3 bases at V and 4 bases at J, leaving 3 bases unmatched. The CDR3 reads CASSLGQAPDTQYF. Here the CDR3 DNA reads TGTGCCAGCAGCTTGGGACAGGCTCCAGATACGCAGTATTTT.